Reported below is one TCR beta chain. This sample is part of a study of cytomegalovirus exposure and HLA in healthy donors. Profiled with immunoSEQ multiplex PCR; TCRdb holds only in-frame clones, not every one. The sample lists some 340,000 clones, around 90% occurring once. This receptor was identified in a woman between 25 and 40 years old in good health and CMV-seropositive. The sample was PBMCs.

The CDR3 is CASSLFINEKLFF. Here the CDR3 DNA reads TGTGCCAGCAGTTTATTTATTAATGAAAAACTGTTTTTT. This sequence joins TRBV27 and TRBJ1-4; D is ambiguous. The V gene lost 1 base and the J gene lost 4 bases, with 4 bases spanning the gap. The CDR3 spans 13 residues. The germline V gene has CDR1 MNHEY and CDR2 SMNVEV (reference sequence).